The source of this T cell receptor (beta chain) is a study of blood T cell repertoires in COVID-19. Study information: Sites across the United States, Italy and Spain contributed samples from acute and convalescent COVID-19. Sources were T cells, B-cell-depleted T cells, or PBMCs; the material itself was cDNA or gDNA.

In the source study's methods: Estimated nucleated cell counts came from reference gene primer amplification. TCRdb keeps only in-frame clones here, not all; method: immunoSEQ multiplex PCR. The V and J calls and clone size were taken over from that table, and D and trimming were inferred from the DNA. The table has roughly 140,000 clones, 81% seen once; the top ten hold roughly 8.4%. With V trimmed by 9 bases and J by 1 base, 6 bases remained unmatched. The CDR3 is 15 amino acids. Germline assignment: CDR1 LNHDA and CDR2 SQIVND (reference sequence). Material for sequencing was peripheral blood. The chain combines TRBV19 with TRBJ1-3; 10 bases align to TRBD1. This sequence originates from a human donor with acute or convalescent COVID-19. The donor label of this sample is uncertain. The CDR3 nucleotides are TGTGCCAGCGAGGACAGGGGGTATTCTGGAAACACCATATATTTT. As protein: CASEDRGYSGNTIYF.